This T cell receptor beta chain was sequenced for a study of blood T cell repertoires in COVID-19. The wider study: Samples of COVID-19 (acute and convalescent) were obtained from the United States, Italy and Spain. T cells, B-cell-depleted T cells, or PBMCs provided the cDNA or gDNA that served as material.

In the original workflow: Amplification of reference gene primers was used by the study to estimate nucleated cell counts. Repertoires were generated with immunoSEQ multiplex PCR, while TCRdb's copy carries only in-frame clones and drops some. That table is the source of V, J and clone size, and D and trimming were worked out from the DNA. The table includes approximately 150,000 clones, around 84% detected once. With 5 bases clipped from V and 2 bases from J, the junction kept 9 bases outside the gene matches. CDR1 and CDR2 (germline): SGHTA, FQGNSA. This CDR3 region has 16 residues. The source of this sequence is a human donor with acute or convalescent COVID-19. The donor label of this sample is uncertain. V usage is TRBV7-2 and J usage is TRBJ2-3; 8 bases line up with TRBD2. The material sequenced was peripheral blood. CDR3 amino acids: CASSANPGGNTDTQYF. The CDR3 DNA reads TGTGCCAGCAGCGCGAACCCGGGGGGGAACACAGATACGCAGTATTTT.